The 15 T cell receptor beta chains given below trace back to one sample, sequenced in a study of graft-versus-host responses after intestinal transplantation. Processing was applied to graft tissue in order to liberate intraepithelial and lamina propria lymphocytes. Profiled with immunoSEQ multiplex PCR; TCRdb holds only in-frame clones, not every one. This sample yields about 63,000 clones, of which about nine tenths are seen a single time; around 1.7% belongs to the top ten. Material: ileum tissue, obtained 357 days after transplant. The receptors derive from a human patient who received an intestinal transplant, so some T cells may come from the graft donor.

The V gene is TRBV2, the J gene TRBJ1-4; 11 nucleotides match TRBD1. Per the germline V gene, CDR1 is SNHLY and CDR2 is FYNNEI. Trimming took 8 bases from V and 10 from J; bases not matched to a gene: 12. This CDR3 region has 15 residues. The CDR3 DNA reads TGTGCCAGCCGCCGGAGGGACAGGGGGGATGGAAAACTGTTTTTT. It codes for CASRRRDRGDGKLFF.

V and J are TRBV28 and TRBJ2-3; TRBD2 matches 12 bases. The germline V gene encodes CDR1 MDHEN and CDR2 SYDVKM. The junction had 8 bases not matched to a gene; V was cut back by 5 bases and J by 2 bases. The CDR3 has 17 amino acids. The CDR3 region is CASSLRLAGEATDTQYF. The CDR3 DNA sequence: TGTGCCAGCAGTCTACGACTAGCGGGAGAAGCCACAGATACGCAGTATTTT.

CDR3 nucleotides: TGTGCCAGCCACCCCAGCCCGAACTATGGCTACACCTTC. As protein: CASHPSPNYGYTF. The rearrangement uses TRBV6-1 and TRBJ1-2; no definite D call. V was trimmed by 8 bases and J by 2 bases, leaving 12 bases between them. Germline V gives CDR1 MNHNS, CDR2 SASEGT. The CDR3 has 13 amino acids.

This clone was seen a handful of times. The chain has TRBV6-1 and TRBJ2-5, with 7 bases lining up with TRBD2. This CDR3 comprises 12 residues. Germline V gene lookup returns CDR1 MNHNS and CDR2 SASEGT. V shed 8 bases, J shed 5 bases, and the junction held 5 bases outside the gene matches. The CDR3, as DNA: TGTGCCAGCGCAGGGAGGGAGGAGACCCAGTACTTC. This sequence encodes CASAGREETQYF.

The chain employs TRBV2 and TRBJ2-3; D not resolved. Trimming pared 4 bases from V and 3 bases from J, leaving 8 bases between. This CDR3 has 13 residues. CDR1 is SNHLY, CDR2 FYNNEI, per germline. CDR3 loop: CASSAQVTDTQYF. CDR3 nucleotide sequence: TGTGCCAGCAGTGCCCAAGTAACAGATACGCAGTATTTT.

This clone was detected only a few times. The V and J genes are TRBV7-9 and TRBJ1-6; D not certain. This CDR3 region has 14 residues. V lost 5 bases to trimming and J lost 0 bases, with 5 bases between them. Germline lookup yields CDR1 SEHNR and CDR2 FQNEAQ (reference sequence). The CDR3 here is CASSVDSYNSPLHF. The CDR3 region has the DNA TGTGCCAGCAGCGTCGACTCCTATAATTCACCCCTCCACTTT.

This rearrangement joins TRBV7-9 to TRBJ2-7; 9 bases agree with TRBD1. The V gene's germline CDR1 is SEHNR and CDR2 FQNEAQ (reference sequence). The CDR3 has 14 amino acids. V shed 5 bases, J shed 5 bases, and the junction held 7 bases outside the gene matches. CDR3 coding DNA: TGTGCCAGCAGCCTCCAGGGACAGGGCCACGAGCAGTACTTC. Its translation is CASSLQGQGHEQYF.

The gene calls are TRBV5-4 and TRBJ2-7; D possibly corresponds to TRBD1 (6 bases). Germline V CDR1 and CDR2: SGHNT, YYREEE (reference sequence). The CDR3 covers 15 residues. Trimming shortened V by 0 bases and J by 3 bases, and 13 bases separated the two germline ends. The DNA of the CDR3 is TGTGCCAGCAGCTTGGCACCAGGGGTGGGCTACGAGCAGTACTTC. Translated, it gives CASSLAPGVGYEQYF.

V gene TRBV11-1 combines with J gene TRBJ2-3, with D perhaps matching TRBD2 (5 bases). The germline V and J ends were trimmed by 2 bases and 4 bases, with 19 bases remaining between them. This CDR3 comprises 17 residues. Germline V gene lookup returns CDR1 SGHAT and CDR2 FQDESV (reference sequence). CDR3 protein: CASSLRLARVVPDTQYF. CDR3 in DNA: TGTGCCAGCAGCTTAAGGCTAGCCCGGGTGGTGCCAGATACGCAGTATTTT. Based on the CDR3 plus reference TRBV11-1 and TRBJ2-3, the full variable domain is EAEVAQSPRYKITEKSQAVAFWCDPISGHATLYWYRQILGQGPELLVQFQDESVVDDSQLPKDRFSAERLKGVDSTLKIQPAELGDSAMYLCASSLRLARVVPDTQYFGPGTRLTVL.

A few counts support this clone. The chain combines TRBV4-1 with TRBJ1-5; no definite D call. CDR1 MGHRA and CDR2 YSYEKL come from the germline V gene. V was trimmed by 1 base and J by 5 bases, leaving 15 bases between them. The CDR3 has 16 amino acids. The CDR3 loop reads CASSQAQPLMDQPQHF. DNA for the CDR3: TGCGCCAGCAGCCAAGCCCAGCCGCTGATGGATCAGCCCCAGCATTTT.

The chain has TRBV7-9 and TRBJ2-1; TRBD2 agrees at 7 bases. The CDR3 runs 16 residues. V shed 6 bases and J 8 bases; nucleotides not matched to a gene: 16. The V gene's germline CDR1 is SEHNR and CDR2 FQNEAQ (reference sequence). The CDR3 protein is CASSFLMGGTDHEQFF. CDR3 coding DNA: TGTGCCAGCAGTTTCCTGATGGGGGGGACCGACCATGAGCAGTTCTTC.

The chain recombines TRBV4-1 with TRBJ2-1; 9 nucleotides match TRBD1. Losses at the gene ends were 5 bases for V and 6 bases for J; bases not matched to a gene: 8. CDR1 is MGHRA, CDR2 YSYEKL, per germline. CDR3 length: 15 amino acids. In DNA form, the CDR3 reads TGCGCCAGCAGCAACCGGGACAGGGAGGCCAATGAGCAGTTCTTC. Translated, it gives CASSNRDREANEQFF.

The chain employs TRBV19 and TRBJ1-5; TRBD1 is a possible D gene (5 bases). Germline V gives CDR1 LNHDA, CDR2 SQIVND (reference sequence). The CDR3 extends over 12 amino acids. Trimming took 7 bases from V and 1 from J, leaving 5 bases between them. Here the CDR3 reads CASTGSNQPQHF. In nucleotides, the CDR3 is TGTGCCAGTACAGGGAGCAATCAGCCCCAGCATTTT.

A note on this clone: In this CDR3 the conserved last residue, phenylalanine or tryptophan, is missing, so a read error is likely. The DNA is left out, because the CDR3 cannot be placed on it with certainty; the CDR3 is given as TCRdb lists it. The chain carries TRBV2 and TRBJ1-5; the table's D call of TRBD1 was not tested on the DNA. Per the germline V gene, CDR1 is SNHLY and CDR2 is FYNNEI. The length of the CDR3 is 13 amino acids, counting both ends. CDR3 in amino acids: CASSDLSPGTLVL.

The chain links TRBV29-1 to TRBJ2-3; TRBD1 matches at 9 bases. CDR1 is SQVTM, CDR2 ANQGSEA, per germline. Trimming took 2 bases from V and 4 from J; bases not matched to a gene: 7. The CDR3 contains 15 residues. CDR3 protein: CSVELTGGWADTQYF. The CDR3 DNA follows: TGCAGCGTTGAACTCACAGGGGGCTGGGCAGATACGCAGTATTTT.